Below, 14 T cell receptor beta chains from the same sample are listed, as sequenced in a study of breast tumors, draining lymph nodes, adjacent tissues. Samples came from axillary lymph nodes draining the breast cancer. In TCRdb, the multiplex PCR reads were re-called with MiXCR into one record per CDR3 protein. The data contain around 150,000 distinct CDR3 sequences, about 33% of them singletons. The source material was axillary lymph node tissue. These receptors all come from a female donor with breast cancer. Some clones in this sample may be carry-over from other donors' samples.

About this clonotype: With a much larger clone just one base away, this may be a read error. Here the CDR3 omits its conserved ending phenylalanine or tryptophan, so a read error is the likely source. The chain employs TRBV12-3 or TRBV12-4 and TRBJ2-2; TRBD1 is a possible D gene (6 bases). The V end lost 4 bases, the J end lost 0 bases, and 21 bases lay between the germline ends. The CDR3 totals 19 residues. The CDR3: CASSSVVVLGAANTGELFL. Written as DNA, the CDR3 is TGTGCCAGCAGTTCGGTAGTTGTTTTGGGGGCCGCGAACACCGGGGAGCTGTTTCTT.

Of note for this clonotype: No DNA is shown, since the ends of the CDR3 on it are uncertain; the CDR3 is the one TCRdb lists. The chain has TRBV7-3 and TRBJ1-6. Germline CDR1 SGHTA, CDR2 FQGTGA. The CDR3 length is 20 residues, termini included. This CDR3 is CDSSFYICSASGQLNSPLHF.

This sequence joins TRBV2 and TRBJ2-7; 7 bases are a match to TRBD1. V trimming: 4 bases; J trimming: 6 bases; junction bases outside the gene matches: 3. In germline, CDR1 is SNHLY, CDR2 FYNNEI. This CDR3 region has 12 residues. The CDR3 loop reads CASSGTGGEQYF. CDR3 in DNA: TGTGCCAGCAGTGGGACAGGCGGCGAGCAGTACTTC.

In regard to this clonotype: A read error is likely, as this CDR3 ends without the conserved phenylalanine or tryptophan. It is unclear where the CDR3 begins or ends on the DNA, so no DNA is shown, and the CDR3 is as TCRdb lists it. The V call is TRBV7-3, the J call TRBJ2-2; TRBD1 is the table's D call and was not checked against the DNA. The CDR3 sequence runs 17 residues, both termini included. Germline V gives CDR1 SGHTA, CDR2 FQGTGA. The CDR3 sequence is CASSPNRQGGLAGELFS.

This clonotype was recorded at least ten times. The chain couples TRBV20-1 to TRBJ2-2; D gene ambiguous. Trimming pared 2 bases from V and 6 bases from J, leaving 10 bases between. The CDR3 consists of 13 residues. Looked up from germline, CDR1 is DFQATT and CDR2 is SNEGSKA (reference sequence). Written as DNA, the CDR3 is TGCAGTGCTAGATATCCGCCTTCCGGGGAGCTGTTTTTT. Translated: CSARYPPSGELFF.

CDR3 protein: CASSQYLLAGVTDTQYF. DNA of the CDR3: TGTGCCAGCAGCCAATATCTGCTAGCGGGAGTAACAGATACGCAGTATTTT. This chain uses TRBV14 with TRBJ2-3; TRBD2 aligns across 10 bases. The CDR3 spans 17 residues. Germline V gives CDR1 SGHDN, CDR2 FVKESK. J gave up 3 bases and V 2 bases, and 8 bases lay outside the gene matches.

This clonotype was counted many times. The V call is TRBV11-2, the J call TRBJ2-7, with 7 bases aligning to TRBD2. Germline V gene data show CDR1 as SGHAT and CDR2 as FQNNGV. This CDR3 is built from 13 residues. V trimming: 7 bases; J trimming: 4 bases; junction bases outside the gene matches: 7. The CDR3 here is CASNRDYRYEQYF. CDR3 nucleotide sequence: TGTGCCAGCAACCGGGACTACAGGTACGAGCAGTACTTC.

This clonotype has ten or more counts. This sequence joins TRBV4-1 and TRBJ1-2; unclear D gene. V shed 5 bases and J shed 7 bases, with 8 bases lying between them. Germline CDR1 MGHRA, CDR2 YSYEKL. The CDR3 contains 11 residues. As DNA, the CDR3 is TGCGCCAGCAGCGATTTCGGTGGCTACACCTTC. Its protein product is CASSDFGGYTF.

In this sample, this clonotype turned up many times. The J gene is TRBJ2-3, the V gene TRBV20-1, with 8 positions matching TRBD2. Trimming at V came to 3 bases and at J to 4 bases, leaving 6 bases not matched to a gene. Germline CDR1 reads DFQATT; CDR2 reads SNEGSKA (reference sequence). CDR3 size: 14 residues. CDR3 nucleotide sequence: TGCAGTGCTAGGGAGCGGGGGAATTCAGATACGCAGTATTTT. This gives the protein CSARERGNSDTQYF.

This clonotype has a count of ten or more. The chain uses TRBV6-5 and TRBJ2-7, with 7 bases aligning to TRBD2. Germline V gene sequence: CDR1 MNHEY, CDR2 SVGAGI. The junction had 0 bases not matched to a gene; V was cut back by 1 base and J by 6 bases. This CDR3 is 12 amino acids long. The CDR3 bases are TGTGCCAGCAGTTACTGGGGGGGCGAGCAGTACTTC. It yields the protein CASSYWGGEQYF.

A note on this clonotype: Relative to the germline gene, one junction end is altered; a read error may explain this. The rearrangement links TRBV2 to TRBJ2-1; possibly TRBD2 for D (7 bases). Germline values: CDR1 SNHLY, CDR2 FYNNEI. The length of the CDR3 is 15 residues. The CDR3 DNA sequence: TGTGCCAACAGTCGACGGCGGGGGCCCGCCAATGAGCAGTTCTTC. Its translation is CANSRRRGPANEQFF.

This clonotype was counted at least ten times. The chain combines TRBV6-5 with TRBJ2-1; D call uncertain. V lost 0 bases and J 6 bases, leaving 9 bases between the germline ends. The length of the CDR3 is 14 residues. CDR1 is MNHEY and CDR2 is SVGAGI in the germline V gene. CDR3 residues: CASSYSPESNEQFF. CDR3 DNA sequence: TGTGCCAGCAGTTACTCCCCTGAAAGCAATGAGCAGTTCTTC.

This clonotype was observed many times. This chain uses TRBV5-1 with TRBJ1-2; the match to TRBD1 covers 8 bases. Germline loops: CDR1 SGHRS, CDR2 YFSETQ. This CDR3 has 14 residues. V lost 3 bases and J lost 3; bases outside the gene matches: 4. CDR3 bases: TGCGCCAGCAGCTCAGGGGGCATTCACTATGGCTACACCTTC. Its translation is CASSSGGIHYGYTF.

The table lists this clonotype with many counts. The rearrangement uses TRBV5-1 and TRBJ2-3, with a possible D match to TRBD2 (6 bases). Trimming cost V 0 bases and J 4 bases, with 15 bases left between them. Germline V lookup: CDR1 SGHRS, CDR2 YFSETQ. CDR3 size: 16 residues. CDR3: CASSLDGGGRADTQYF. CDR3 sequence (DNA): TGCGCCAGCAGCTTGGATGGGGGAGGACGGGCAGATACGCAGTATTTT.